This T cell receptor beta chain was recovered during a study of tumor-infiltrating lymphocytes in primary liver carcinoma (dated by TCRdb to about 2017). Looking at the study overall: About 5 patients with histopathologically diagnosed primary liver carcinoma underwent surgical resection in China between late 2015 and March 2016. Of the five patients, three men and two women aged 30 to 69 years, four had hepatocellular carcinoma and one had combined HCC and intrahepatic cholangiocarcinoma. The five patients had tumors staged T1-T3 N0M0, with maximum diameters ranging from roughly 4 to 10 cm. Each sample produced about 3.5 to 8 million productive TCRbeta reads, and read depth showed no significant difference between tissue types. TCRbeta repertoire sequencing, expression microarrays and whole-exome sequencing were combined in the study across five regions of each liver tumor, with adjacent normal tissue and blood also included. A total of roughly 35 specimens from 5 patients, comprising 25 or so tumor regions, 5 adjacent noncancerous liver tissues and 5 peripheral blood samples, were covered by TCRbeta repertoire sequencing. High reproducibility was observed for the technical replicate repertoires, with mean shared-clone rates approximately 0.9 and correlation coefficients above 0.98.

Broad study findings and their caveats: Only the TCR beta chain was sequenced, so true repertoire diversity is likely underestimated because unpaired alpha chains were not captured. Only 4 or 5 patients were included in the study, and the authors note that the findings should be validated in a larger study. Compared with blood, tumors had a significantly larger share of the repertoire taken up by the top 250 clones (p = 0.039). Since the samples were bulk and unsorted, there was no way to compare CD4+ and CD8+ T cell repertoires. Repertoire overlap was found to be higher between tumor regions (mean around 36%) than between tumor-adjacent (roughly 17%) or tumor-blood (around 15%) pairs, consistent with antigen-driven expansion.

Taken from cysteine to phenylalanine, the CDR3 has 14 residues. Solely the CDR3 DNA is kept, with 42 bases framed from the first base. The germline V gene provides CDR1 SGHAT and CDR2 FQNNGV. With regard to this clonotype: Its antigen has not been determined. One end of the junction varies from germline; a read error may be responsible.

TCRbeta-specific cDNA was reverse-transcribed from roughly 500 ng total RNA using a constant-region primer and ProtoScript II reverse transcriptase. The TCRbeta libraries were prepared through three rounds of nested multiplex PCR following a slightly modified ARM-PCR procedure. Each of the first two PCR rounds ran for about 10 cycles and used multiplex TRBV1-TRBV30 forward primers together with a Cbeta reverse primer. Sample barcodes and Illumina adapters were added in a final 25-cycle PCR with Deep VentR polymerase. Before sequencing, amplicons of 200-500 bp were purified from gel using a QIAquick gel extraction kit. An Illumina HiSeq 2500 was used to sequence the TCRbeta amplicons, generating 250-bp paired-end reads. Per the authors' processing: Reads were quality-trimmed with Trimmomatic v0.33, and paired reads were merged with FLASH v1.2.11 to recover full CDR3 sequences. V, D and J germline segments were assigned to the rearranged TCRbeta sequences using MiGEC v1.2.1b. Clonotype statistics and Shannon-Wiener diversity indices were computed with VDJtools v1.0.0. Except for diversity analysis, only the 250 most abundant clonotypes of each sample were used in subsequent analyses to reduce sampling bias. The public reads were reprocessed in TCRdb via fastp at Q25 and MiXCR, keeping in-frame beta chains. Each CDR3 protein appears once, grouped with its most common genes and DNA. TCRdb, not the authors, supplied the V and J calls. In this sample the table shows approximately 340,000 distinct CDR3 sequences, about two thirds of which occur a single time. About 6.5% of the sample belongs to the ten largest clones.

Blood RNA was extracted from unsorted whole blood using TRIzol reagent, and germline DNA was obtained with the DNeasy Blood & Tissue kit. At the time of sampling, the patients had chronic HBV infection and had not received any treatment. Four milliliters of peripheral blood were collected into K2EDTA tubes before surgery. This chain is built from TRBV11-2 and TRBJ2-2, and TRBD1 aligns with 9 junction nucleotides. The clonotype originates from a man aged 35 to 55 with primary liver carcinoma and hepatitis B virus infection. The sequenced sample consisted of peripheral blood. Here the CDR3 is given as CASSLDPRTGELYF. The sequenced DNA is TGTGCCAGCAGCTTAGACCCTCGGACAGGGGAGCTGTATTTT. This CDR3, with the reference TRBV11-2 and TRBJ2-2 proteins standing in past its ends, gives the full variable domain EAGVAQSPRYKIIEKRQSVAFWCNPISGHATLYWYQQILGQGPKLLIQFQNNGVVDDSQLPKDRFSAERLKGVDSTLKIQPAKLEDSAVYLCASSLDPRTGELYFGEGSRLTVL.